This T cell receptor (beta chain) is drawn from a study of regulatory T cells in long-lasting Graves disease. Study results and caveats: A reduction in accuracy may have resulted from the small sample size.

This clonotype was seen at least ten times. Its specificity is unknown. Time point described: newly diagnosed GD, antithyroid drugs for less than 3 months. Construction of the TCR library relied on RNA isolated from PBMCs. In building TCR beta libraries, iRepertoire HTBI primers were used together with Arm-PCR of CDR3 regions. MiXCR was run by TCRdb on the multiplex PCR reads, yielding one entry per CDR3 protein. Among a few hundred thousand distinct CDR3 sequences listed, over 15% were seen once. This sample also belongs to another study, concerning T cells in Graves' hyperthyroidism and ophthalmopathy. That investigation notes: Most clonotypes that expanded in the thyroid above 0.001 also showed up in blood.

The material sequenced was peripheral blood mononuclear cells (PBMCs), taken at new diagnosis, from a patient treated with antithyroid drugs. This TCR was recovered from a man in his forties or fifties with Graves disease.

CDR3 amino acids: CASSLGHRSQPQHF. The CDR3 nucleotides are TGTGCCAGCAGTTTGGGGCACAGGTCGCAGCCCCAGCATTTT. The chain carries TRBV28 and TRBJ1-5; D is perhaps TRBD1 (5 bases). This CDR3 is 14 amino acids long. V lost 3 bases and J 7 bases, leaving 13 bases between the germline ends. Germline CDR1 and CDR2: MDHEN and SYDVKM.